These 3 T cell receptor beta chains were sequenced from one sample in a study of cytomegalovirus exposure and HLA in healthy donors. The PCR used 60 Vbeta and 13 Jbeta primers. Clones were sequenced by immunoSEQ multiplex PCR, and TCRdb holds only the in-frame ones, with some missing. The sample records about 130,000 clones, under 80% being singletons. The sequencing input was PBMCs. Receptors originate from a woman aged 60-75 years in good health and CMV-seropositive.

The chain is built from TRBV7-6 and TRBJ2-6, with 8 bases that match TRBD1. This CDR3 contains 17 residues. Unmatched junction bases numbered 5, after V lost 0 bases and J lost 4 bases. CDR1 is SGHVS, CDR2 FNYEAQ, per germline. Here the CDR3 reads CASSLAGTGFGANVLTF. The DNA for the CDR3 is TGTGCCAGCAGCTTAGCGGGGACAGGATTCGGGGCCAACGTCCTGACTTTC.

V usage is TRBV18 and J usage is TRBJ2-3; D perhaps matches TRBD1 (5 bases). The germline V gene has CDR1 KGHSH and CDR2 LQKENI. The CDR3 covers 12 residues. Trimming took 10 bases from V and 0 from J, leaving 8 bases between them. CDR3 nucleotide sequence: TGTGCCACGACAGACAGCACAGATACGCAGTATTTT. Its protein is CATTDSTDTQYF. Supplemented by reference TRBV18 and TRBJ2-3, the full variable domain reads NAGVMQNPRHLVRRRGQEARLRCSPMKGHSHVYWYRQLPEEGLKFMVYLQKENIIDESGMPKERFSAEFPKEGPSILRIQQVVRGDSAAYFCATTDSTDTQYFGPGTRLTVL.

This clone has a single count. This chain connects TRBV5-1 to TRBJ1-6, with D maybe TRBD1 (6 bases). This CDR3 is 14 amino acids long. Per germline, CDR1 SGHRS and CDR2 YFSETQ. V lost 0 bases and J 8 bases, leaving 9 bases between the germline ends. CDR3 DNA: TGCGCCAGCAGCTTGGACGGACAGTATTCACCCCTCCACTTT. Amino acids: CASSLDGQYSPLHF.